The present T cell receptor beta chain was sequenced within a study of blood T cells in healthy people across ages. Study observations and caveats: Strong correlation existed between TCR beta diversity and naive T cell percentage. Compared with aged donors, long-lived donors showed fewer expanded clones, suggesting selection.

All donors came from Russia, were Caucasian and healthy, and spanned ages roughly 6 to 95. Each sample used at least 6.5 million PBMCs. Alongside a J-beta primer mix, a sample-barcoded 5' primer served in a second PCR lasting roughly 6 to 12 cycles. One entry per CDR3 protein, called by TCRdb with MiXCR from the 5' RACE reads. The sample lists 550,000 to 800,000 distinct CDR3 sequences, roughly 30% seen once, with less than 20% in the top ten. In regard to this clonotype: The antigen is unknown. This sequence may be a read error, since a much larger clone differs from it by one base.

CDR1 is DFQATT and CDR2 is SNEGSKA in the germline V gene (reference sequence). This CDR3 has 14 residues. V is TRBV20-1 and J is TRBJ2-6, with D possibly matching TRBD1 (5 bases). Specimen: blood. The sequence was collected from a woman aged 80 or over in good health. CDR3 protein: CSARTVAGANVRTF. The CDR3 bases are TGCAGTGCTAGGACGGTCGCTGGGGCCAACGTCCGGACTTTC.